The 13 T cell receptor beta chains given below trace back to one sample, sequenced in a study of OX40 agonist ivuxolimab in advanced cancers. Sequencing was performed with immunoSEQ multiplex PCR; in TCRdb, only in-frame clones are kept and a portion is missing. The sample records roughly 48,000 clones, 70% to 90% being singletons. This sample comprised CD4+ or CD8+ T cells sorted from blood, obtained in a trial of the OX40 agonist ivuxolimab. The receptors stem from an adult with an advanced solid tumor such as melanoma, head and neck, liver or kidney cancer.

This CDR3 is CASSLPGTGPREQFF. In DNA, the CDR3 is TGTGCCAGCAGTTTACCGGGGACTGGACCTAGGGAGCAGTTCTTC. The V call is TRBV28, the J call TRBJ2-1; D might be TRBD2 (6 bases). The CDR3 extends over 15 amino acids. CDR1 and CDR2 from the germline V gene are MDHEN and SYDVKM. V was cut by 2 bases and J by 10 bases, with 18 bases left in between.

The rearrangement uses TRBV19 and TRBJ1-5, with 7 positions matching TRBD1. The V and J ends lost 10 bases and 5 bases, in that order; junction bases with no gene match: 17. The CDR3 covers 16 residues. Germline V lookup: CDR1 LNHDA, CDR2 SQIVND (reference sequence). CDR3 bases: TGTGCCACTGACAAGGGGGTGAGACAGGGCCATCAGCCCCAGCATTTT. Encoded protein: CATDKGVRQGHQPQHF.

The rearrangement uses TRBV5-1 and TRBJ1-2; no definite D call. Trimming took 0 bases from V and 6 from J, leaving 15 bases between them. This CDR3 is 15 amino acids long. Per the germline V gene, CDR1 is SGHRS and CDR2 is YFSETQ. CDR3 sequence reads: CASSLVPPLKDGYTF. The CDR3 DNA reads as TGCGCCAGCAGCTTGGTGCCTCCCCTGAAGGATGGCTACACCTTC.

The CDR3 DNA reads as TGTGCCAGCAGCCAAAGCGGGCCCACAGATACGCAGTATTTT. As protein: CASSQSGPTDTQYF. The rearrangement joins TRBV4-2 to TRBJ2-3; possible D gene TRBD2, 6 bases. Trimming pared 2 bases from V and 2 bases from J, leaving 8 bases between. Per the germline V gene, CDR1 is LGHNA and CDR2 is YNFKEQ. This CDR3 has 14 residues.

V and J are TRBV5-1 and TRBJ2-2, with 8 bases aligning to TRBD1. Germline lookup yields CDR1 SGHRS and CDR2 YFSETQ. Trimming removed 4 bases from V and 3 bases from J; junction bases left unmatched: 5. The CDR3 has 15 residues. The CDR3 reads CASSPGQGHTGELFF. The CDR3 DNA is TGCGCCAGCAGCCCTGGACAGGGCCACACCGGGGAGCTGTTTTTT. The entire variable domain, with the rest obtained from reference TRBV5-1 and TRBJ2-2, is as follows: KAGVTQTPRYLIKTRGQQVTLSCSPISGHRSVSWYQQTPGQGLQFLFEYFSETQRNKGNFPGRFSGRQFSNSRSEMNVSTLELGDSALYLCASSPGQGHTGELFFGEGSRLTVL.

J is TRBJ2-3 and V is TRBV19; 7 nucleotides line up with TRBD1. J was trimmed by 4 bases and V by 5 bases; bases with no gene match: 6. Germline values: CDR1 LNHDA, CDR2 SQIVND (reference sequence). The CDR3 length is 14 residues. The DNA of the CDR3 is TGTGCCAGTAGTGACAGGGCAAATCCAGATACGCAGTATTTT. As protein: CASSDRANPDTQYF.

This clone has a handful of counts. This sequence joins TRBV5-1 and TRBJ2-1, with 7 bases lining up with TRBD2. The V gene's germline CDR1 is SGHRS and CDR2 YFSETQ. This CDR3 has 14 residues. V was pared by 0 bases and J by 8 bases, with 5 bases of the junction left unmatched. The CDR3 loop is CASSLGLARDEQFF. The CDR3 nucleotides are TGCGCCAGCAGCTTGGGACTAGCAAGAGATGAGCAGTTCTTC. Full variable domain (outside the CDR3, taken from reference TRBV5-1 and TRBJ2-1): KAGVTQTPRYLIKTRGQQVTLSCSPISGHRSVSWYQQTPGQGLQFLFEYFSETQRNKGNFPGRFSGRQFSNSRSEMNVSTLELGDSALYLCASSLGLARDEQFFGPGTRLTVL.

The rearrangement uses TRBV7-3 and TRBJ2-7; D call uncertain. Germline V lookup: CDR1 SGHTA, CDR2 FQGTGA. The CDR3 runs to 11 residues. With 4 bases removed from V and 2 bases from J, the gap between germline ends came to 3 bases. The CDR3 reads CASSSPYEQYF. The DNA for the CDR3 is TGTGCCAGCAGCTCCCCCTACGAGCAGTACTTC.

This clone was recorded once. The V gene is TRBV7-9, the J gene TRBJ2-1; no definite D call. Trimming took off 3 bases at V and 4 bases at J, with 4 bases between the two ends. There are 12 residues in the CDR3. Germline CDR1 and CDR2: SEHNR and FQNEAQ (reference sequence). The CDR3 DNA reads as TGTGCCAGCAGCTTCGATTACAATGAGCAGTTCTTC. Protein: CASSFDYNEQFF.

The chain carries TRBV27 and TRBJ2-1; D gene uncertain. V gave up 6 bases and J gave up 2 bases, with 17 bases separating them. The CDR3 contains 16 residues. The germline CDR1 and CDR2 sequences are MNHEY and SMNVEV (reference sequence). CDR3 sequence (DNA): TGTGCCAGCAGCCTACACCAGAACATCCCCTACAATGAGCAGTTCTTC. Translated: CASSLHQNIPYNEQFF.

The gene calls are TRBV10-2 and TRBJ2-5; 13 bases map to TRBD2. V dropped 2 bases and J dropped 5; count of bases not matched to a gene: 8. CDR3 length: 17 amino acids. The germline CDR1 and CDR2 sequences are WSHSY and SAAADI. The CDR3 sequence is CASSETGTSGTGETQYF. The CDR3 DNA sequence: TGCGCCAGCAGTGAGACAGGGACTAGCGGGACGGGGGAGACCCAGTACTTC.

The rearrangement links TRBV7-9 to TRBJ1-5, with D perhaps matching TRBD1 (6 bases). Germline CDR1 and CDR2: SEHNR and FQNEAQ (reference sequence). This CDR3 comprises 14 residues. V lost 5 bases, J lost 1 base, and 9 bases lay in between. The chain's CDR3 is CASSGDTSNQPQHF. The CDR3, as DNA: TGTGCCAGCAGCGGGGACACCAGCAATCAGCCCCAGCATTTT.

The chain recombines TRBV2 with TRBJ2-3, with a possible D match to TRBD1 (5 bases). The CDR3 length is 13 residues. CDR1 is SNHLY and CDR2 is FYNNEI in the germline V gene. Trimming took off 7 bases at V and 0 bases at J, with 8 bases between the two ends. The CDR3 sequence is CASTWGSTDTQYF. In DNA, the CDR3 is TGTGCCAGCACTTGGGGCAGCACAGATACGCAGTATTTT. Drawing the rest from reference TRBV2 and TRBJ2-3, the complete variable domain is EPEVTQTPSHQVTQMGQEVILRCVPISNHLYFYWYRQILGQKVEFLVSFYNNEISEKSEIFDDQFSVERPDGSNFTLKIRSTKLEDSAMYFCASTWGSTDTQYFGPGTRLTVL.